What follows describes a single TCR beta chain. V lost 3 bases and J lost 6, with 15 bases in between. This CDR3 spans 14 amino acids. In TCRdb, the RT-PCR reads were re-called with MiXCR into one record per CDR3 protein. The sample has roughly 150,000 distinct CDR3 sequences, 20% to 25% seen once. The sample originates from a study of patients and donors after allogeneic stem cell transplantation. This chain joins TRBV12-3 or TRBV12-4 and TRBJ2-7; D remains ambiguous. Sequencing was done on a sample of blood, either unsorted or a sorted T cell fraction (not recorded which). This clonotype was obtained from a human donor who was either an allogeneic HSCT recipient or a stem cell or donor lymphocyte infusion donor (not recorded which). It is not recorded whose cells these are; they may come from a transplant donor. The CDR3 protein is CASSFRSPGVEQYF. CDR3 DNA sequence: TGTGCCAGCAGTTTCCGGTCTCCGGGCGTCGAGCAGTACTTC.